Each of the 26 T cell receptor beta chains below was sequenced from the same sample in a study of CD8+ T cells in alopecia areata. The study sorted pooled cutaneous lymph node cells by CD4, CD8alpha, NKG2D, NKG2ACE and other markers. Sequencing used cDNA as its template, made by extracting RNA and reverse transcribing it. The repertoire was sequenced with immunoSEQ multiplex PCR; TCRdb's copy has only in-frame clones and lacks some. The sample presents roughly 260,000 clones, none singletons. Sequencing was performed on CD4+ T cells sorted from a lymph node. The receptors were sampled from a C3H/HeJ mouse with alopecia areata. Mouse strain MHC haplotype: H2-k.

Notes on this clone: Gene names refer to mouse genes. The sequenced fragment ends 4 residues before the CDR3 boundary, so the rest is inferred from the germline J gene. This chain uses TRBV13-2 with TRBJ2-7; the match to TRBD2 covers 7 bases. Trimming cost V 0 bases and J 2 bases; bases outside gene matches: 2. This CDR3 comprises 14 residues. The germline V gene encodes CDR1 NNHNN and CDR2 SYGAGS (reference sequence). The CDR3 sequence is CASGDGWGTYEQYF. The sequenced CDR3 bases are TGTGCCAGCGGTGATGGCTGGGGGACCTAT.

This clone has a count of ten or more. The likely explanation is a read error, given a far larger clone one base away. Here the gene names and germline are mouse. The read terminates 4 residues before the CDR3 end, so the remaining end is supplied by the germline J gene. Other DNA sequences in this specimen translate into the identical CDR3. The chain has TRBV19 and TRBJ1-2, with D possibly matching TRBD1 (6 bases). Trimming removed 3 bases from V and 0 bases from J, with 6 bases in between. CDR1 and CDR2 from the germline V gene are FNHDT and SITEND (reference sequence). The CDR3 sequence is 13 residues long. CDR3 in amino acids: CASSRTANSDYTF. The sequenced CDR3 bases are TGTGCCAGCAGTAGGACAGCAAACTCC. Drawing the rest from reference TRBV19 and TRBJ1-2, the complete variable domain is GGIITQTPKFLIGQEGQKLTLKCQQNFNHDTMYWYRQDSGKGLRLIYYSITENDLQKGDLSEGYDASREKKSSFSLTVTSAQKNEMAVFLCASSRTANSDYTFGSGTRLLVI.

On this clone itself: Any gene name here is a mouse gene name. The CDR3 is cut off 4 residues early in the read; its end comes from the germline J gene. The same CDR3 arises from other DNA sequences in this sample as well. V gene TRBV5 combines with J gene TRBJ2-1; D possibly corresponds to TRBD1 (5 bases). This CDR3 region has 12 residues. The germline V gene encodes CDR1 LGHNA and CDR2 YNLKQL (reference sequence). The V end lost 4 bases, the J end lost 6 bases, and 7 bases lay between the germline ends. The part of the CDR3 DNA that was read is TGTGCCAGCAGCCGGCAGGGTGCT. Translating it yields CASSRQGA. The full CDR3 protein is CASSRQGAEQFF.

About this clone: Genes and germline are mouse. The observed sequence ends 4 residues before the CDR3 terminus, with the missing tail filled in from the germline J gene. This rearrangement joins TRBV17 to TRBJ2-7, with TRBD1 identical over 7 bases. The germline gives CDR1 MNHDT, CDR2 YYDKIL. V was clipped by 0 bases and J by 0 bases; unmatched bases: 2. The CDR3 is 15 amino acids. The CDR3 here is CASSREGTVSYEQYF. The CDR3 bases that were read are TGTGCTAGCAGTAGAGAAGGGACAGTCTCCTAT.

Concerning this clone itself: Germline and genes: mouse. The read is 4 residues too short to cover the CDR3 end, so that end is filled in from the germline J gene. Other nucleotide sequences from this sample produce the same CDR3. V usage is TRBV1 and J usage is TRBJ2-3; D is unclear. V was trimmed by 0 bases and J by 1 base, leaving 5 bases between them. The germline CDR1 and CDR2 sequences are NSQYPW and LRSPGD (reference sequence). The length of the CDR3 is 14 residues. The CDR3 reads CTCSADSGAETLYF. The sequenced CDR3 bases are TGCACCTGCAGTGCAGATTCAGGTGCAGAA. Drawing the rest from reference TRBV1 and TRBJ2-3, the complete variable domain is VTLLEQNPRWRLVPRGQAVNLRCILKNSQYPWMSWYQQDLQKQLQWLFTLRSPGDKEVKSLPGADYLATRVTDTELRLQVANMSQGRTLYCTCSADSGAETLYFGSGTRLTVL.

There are many counts of this clone. All gene names here are mouse names. The read gets to within 4 residues of the CDR3 end, and the germline J gene fills in the rest. In the same sample, other DNA sequences code for this CDR3. V usage is TRBV17 and J usage is TRBJ2-3; 8 nucleotides match TRBD2. V lost 2 bases and J lost 1; bases outside the gene matches: 2. Germline assignment: CDR1 MNHDT and CDR2 YYDKIL. The CDR3 has 15 amino acids. The CDR3 here is CASSRLGGRAETLYF. The part of the CDR3 DNA that was read is TGTGCTAGCAGTAGACTGGGGGGCCGTGCAGAA.

As for this clone: Gene names and germline refer to mouse. The sequence runs out 4 residues before the end of the CDR3; the remainder is reconstructed from the germline J gene. This rearrangement joins TRBV19 to TRBJ2-4, with TRBD2 identical over 9 bases. V dropped 4 bases and J dropped 0; count of bases not matched to a gene: 9. CDR3 length: 17 residues. Germline V lookup: CDR1 FNHDT, CDR2 SITEND (reference sequence). CDR3 bases read: TGTGCCAGCAGTCCCCCGACTGGGGGCACTAGTCAAAAC. It encodes CASSPPTGGTSQN. From start to end, the CDR3 is CASSPPTGGTSQNTLYF.

As for this clone: The germline and genes are mouse ones. The CDR3 protein is CASSREGQKDTQYF. CDR3 bases read: TGTGCTAGCAGTAGAGAGGGACAAAAAGAC. The chain recombines TRBV17 with TRBJ2-5; D possibly corresponds to TRBD1 (6 bases). Coverage ceases 4 residues before the CDR3 finishes, and the germline J gene fills in the end. In germline, CDR1 is MNHDT, CDR2 YYDKIL. The CDR3 extends over 14 amino acids.

Comment on this clone: Gene names refer to mouse genes. The covered CDR3 bases are TGTGCCAGCAGCCAAAATCTGGACAGAAACTCC. Translation gives CASSQNLDRNS. Given in full, the CDR3 is CASSQNLDRNSDYTF. V usage is TRBV5 and J usage is TRBJ1-2; a possible D gene is TRBD1 (6 bases). The DNA ends 4 residues before the CDR3 does, and the rest of the CDR3 is filled in from the germline J gene. Trimming took 2 bases from V and 1 from J, leaving 11 bases between them. The CDR3 runs to 15 residues. Germline loops: CDR1 LGHNA, CDR2 YNLKQL (reference sequence).

This clone appeared a few times. Here the gene names and germline are mouse. The sequenced CDR3 bases are TGTGCTAGCAGAGAGACAGGGAGGGGCACA. Protein product: CASRETGRGT. The whole CDR3 reads CASRETGRGTEVFF. This chain connects TRBV17 to TRBJ1-1, with 7 bases matching TRBD1. The read terminates 4 residues before the CDR3 end, so the remaining end is supplied by the germline J gene. The CDR3 spans 14 residues. The junction had 8 bases not matched to a gene; V was cut back by 6 bases and J by 4 bases. Germline values: CDR1 MNHDT, CDR2 YYDKIL.

In its sample, this clone was seen a few times. The gene names here belong to mouse. The read is 4 residues too short to cover the CDR3 end, so that end is filled in from the germline J gene. V gene TRBV14 combines with J gene TRBJ2-7; D perhaps matches TRBD2 (7 bases). The ends were cut back, 1 base at V and 0 bases at J, with 11 bases in the middle. Per germline, CDR1 SGHDT and CDR2 FRDEAV. The CDR3 is 15 residues long. The sequenced part of the CDR3 DNA is TGTGCCAGCAGTTTCGAGGGGGGCAGCTCCTAT. Translated, it gives CASSFEGGSSY. The CDR3 in full is CASSFEGGSSYEQYF.

This clone was seen a handful of times. Gene names follow the mouse nomenclature. The read ends 4 residues shy of where the CDR3 ends; the end is completed using the germline J gene. Different DNA sequences within this sample yield the same CDR3. The V and J genes are TRBV19 and TRBJ2-5, with a weak D call TRBD1 (6 bases). This CDR3 contains 14 residues. V was pared by 4 bases and J by 3 bases, with 12 bases between. Per the germline V gene, CDR1 is FNHDT and CDR2 is SITEND (reference sequence). The CDR3 region is CASSPRDNQDTQYF. CDR3 bases read: TGTGCCAGCAGTCCTCGGGACAATCAAGAC.

This clone was seen only a few times. Gene names and germline match the mouse. The CDR3 end is not reached by the read, which stops 4 residues before it; the germline J gene fills it in. The genes are TRBV19 and TRBJ2-1; D is unresolved. The V end was cut by 2 bases, the J end by 0 bases, with 9 bases between. Germline assignment: CDR1 FNHDT and CDR2 SITEND (reference sequence). CDR3 length: 15 amino acids. Incomplete CDR3 DNA: TGTGCCAGCAGTATCGTCAGGCTTAACTATGCT. Its protein is CASSIVRLNYA. From start to end, the CDR3 is CASSIVRLNYAEQFF. The full variable domain, completed using reference TRBV19 and TRBJ2-1, is GGIITQTPKFLIGQEGQKLTLKCQQNFNHDTMYWYRQDSGKGLRLIYYSITENDLQKGDLSEGYDASREKKSSFSLTVTSAQKNEMAVFLCASSIVRLNYAEQFFGPGTRLTVL.

This clone was seen at least ten times. Gene and germline names: mouse. Read coverage stops 4 residues before the CDR3 terminus; the germline J gene supplies the remainder. The same CDR3 also results from other DNA sequences found in this sample. V and J are TRBV13-1 and TRBJ2-7; the D gene is possibly TRBD1 (5 bases). Looked up from germline, CDR1 is NSHNY and CDR2 is SYGAGN. The CDR3 contains 12 residues. The CDR3 DNA, read in part, is TGTGCCAGCAGTGACGACAGTTAT. It specifies CASSDDSY. The full-length CDR3 reads as CASSDDSYEQYF.

This clone was found a few times. Mouse names are used for the genes. The read is 4 residues too short to cover the CDR3 end, so that end is filled in from the germline J gene. The chain employs TRBV5 and TRBJ2-5; 7 bases are a match to TRBD1. The germline CDR1 and CDR2 sequences are LGHNA and YNLKQL (reference sequence). The CDR3 loop spans 15 amino acids. Trimming at V came to 1 base and at J to 3 bases, leaving 4 bases not matched to a gene. The sequenced part of the CDR3 DNA is TGTGCCAGCAGCCAAGCAGGGGGTGGTCAAGAC. This gives the protein CASSQAGGGQD. The CDR3 in its entirety is CASSQAGGGQDTQYF.

A few counts support this clone. The listed genes are named as in mouse. The DNA ends 4 residues before the CDR3 does, and the rest of the CDR3 is filled in from the germline J gene. The chain joins TRBV1 to TRBJ2-2, with 10 bases matching TRBD1. CDR1 NSQYPW and CDR2 LRSPGD come from the germline V gene (reference sequence). V lost 4 bases, J lost 2 bases, and 4 bases stayed unmatched. The CDR3 covers 16 residues. Partial CDR3 DNA: TGCACCTGCAGTGGGGACAGGGGTTGGAACACCGGG. Protein: CTCSGDRGWNTG. The entire CDR3 protein reads CTCSGDRGWNTGQLYF.

A note on this clone: The genes are named according to mouse. The CDR3 protein is CASSSTGGPNSDYTF. The DNA read from the CDR3 is TGTGCTAGCAGTTCGACAGGGGGTCCAAACTCC. This rearrangement joins TRBV29 to TRBJ1-2; TRBD1 agrees at 9 bases. The read is 4 residues too short to cover the CDR3 end, so that end is filled in from the germline J gene. CDR1 MSHET and CDR2 SYDVDS come from the germline V gene. There are 15 residues in the CDR3. V dropped 4 bases and J dropped 0; count of bases not matched to a gene: 3.

This clone was seen a handful of times. The gene names here belong to mouse. The DNA ends 4 residues before the CDR3 does, and the rest of the CDR3 is filled in from the germline J gene. The chain carries TRBV13-3 and TRBJ2-1; 8 bases fit TRBD1. The CDR3 is 14 amino acids. Germline V gene sequence: CDR1 NNHDY, CDR2 SYVADS. The junction had 5 bases not matched to a gene; V was cut back by 6 bases and J by 3 bases. Incomplete CDR3 DNA: TGTGCCAGCACCCCGGACAGGGTCTATGCT. Translating gives CASTPDRVYA. The CDR3 in full is CASTPDRVYAEQFF.

Comment on this clone: Gene names are mouse gene names. The read stops 4 residues short of the end of the CDR3; the missing end is completed from the germline J gene. This rearrangement joins TRBV13-1 to TRBJ2-1, with TRBD1 as a possible D gene (5 bases). This CDR3 comprises 15 residues. V gave up 3 bases and J gave up 1 base, with 11 bases separating them. The germline gives CDR1 NSHNY, CDR2 SYGAGN. The CDR3 sequence is CASSAPAGNYAEQFF. The CDR3 bases that were read are TGTGCCAGCAGTGCTCCGGCAGGGAACTATGCT.

This clone was recorded a few times. Any gene name here is a mouse gene name. The sequence runs out 4 residues before the end of the CDR3; the remainder is reconstructed from the germline J gene. V usage is TRBV29 and J usage is TRBJ2-5; 8 bases map to TRBD1. This CDR3 is 14 amino acids long. In germline, CDR1 is MSHET, CDR2 SYDVDS. Here the CDR3 reads CASSSQGAADTQYF. The CDR3 DNA, read in part, is TGTGCTAGCAGTTCTCAGGGGGCGGCGGAC.

Points on this clone: Gene names are the mouse ones. The CDR3 bases that were read are TGTGCCAGCAGTCCCGGGGACTGGGGGAGTGCAGAA. Translating gives CASSPGDWGSAE. The CDR3, in full, reads CASSPGDWGSAETLYF. The chain uses TRBV14 and TRBJ2-3, with 11 bases fitting TRBD2. Read coverage stops 4 residues before the CDR3 terminus; the germline J gene supplies the remainder. V was pared by 4 bases and J by 0 bases, with 4 bases of the junction left unmatched. The CDR3 loop spans 16 amino acids. Germline V lookup: CDR1 SGHDT, CDR2 FRDEAV.

With regard to this clone: Genes and germline come from the mouse. The read gets to within 4 residues of the CDR3 end, and the germline J gene fills in the rest. V is TRBV13-2 and J is TRBJ2-7; 8 nucleotides match TRBD2. J was trimmed by 0 bases and V by 0 bases; bases with no gene match: 2. Germline lookup yields CDR1 NNHNN and CDR2 SYGAGS (reference sequence). This CDR3 comprises 15 residues. The DNA read from the CDR3 is TGTGCCAGCGGTGATGGGGGGGGCGCCTCCTAT. As protein: CASGDGGGASY. The whole CDR3 protein reads CASGDGGGASYEQYF.

This clone was detected a few times. Gene names are the mouse ones. The read is 4 residues too short to cover the CDR3 end, so that end is filled in from the germline J gene. The chain joins TRBV14 to TRBJ2-1; 8 bases match TRBD2. The CDR3 is 14 residues long. Germline CDR1 SGHDT, CDR2 FRDEAV. Germline trimming cut 4 bases from V and 1 base from J; bases unmatched to any gene: 1. CDR3 bases read: TGTGCCAGCAGTCCTGGGGGGAACTATGCT. Its protein product is CASSPGGNYA. In full, the CDR3 reads CASSPGGNYAEQFF.

Note on this clone: The gene names given are mouse names. The missing CDR3 end, 4 residues past where the read stops, is filled in from the germline J gene. This CDR3 is also generated by other DNA sequences in the sample. The V call is TRBV19, the J call TRBJ2-7; 12 bases are a match to TRBD2. The CDR3 is 15 residues long. J gave up 1 base and V 2 bases, and 1 base lay outside the gene matches. Germline lookup yields CDR1 FNHDT and CDR2 SITEND (reference sequence). The CDR3 DNA, read in part, is TGTGCCAGCAGTATCGGGACTGGGGGGTCCTAT. It codes for CASSIGTGGSY. The complete CDR3 sequence is CASSIGTGGSYEQYF.

This clone was found a few times. Gene names are mouse gene names. CDR3 in amino acids: CASRMGTGVAETLYF. CDR3 DNA, as far as it was read: TGTGCCAGCAGGATGGGGACTGGGGTTGCAGAA. This sequence joins TRBV13-3 and TRBJ2-3; TRBD2 aligns across 10 bases. The read is 4 residues too short to cover the CDR3 end, so that end is filled in from the germline J gene. The ends lost 5 bases at V and 2 bases at J; junction bases unmatched: 5. CDR1 and CDR2 (germline): NNHDY, SYVADS. There are 15 residues in the CDR3.

To note about this clone: Here the gene names and germline are mouse. The observed sequence ends 4 residues before the CDR3 terminus, with the missing tail filled in from the germline J gene. The chain employs TRBV5 and TRBJ2-5, with 8 bases fitting TRBD2. This CDR3 has 14 residues. J gave up 3 bases and V 3 bases, and 2 bases lay outside the gene matches. CDR1 LGHNA and CDR2 YNLKQL come from the germline V gene (reference sequence). CDR3 residues: CASSHGLGQDTQYF. Partial CDR3 DNA: TGTGCCAGCAGCCACGGACTGGGACAAGAC.